This T cell receptor (beta chain) was recorded in a study of shared clonotypes between healthy human individuals. Study context: Three plates were used per donor for CD4 naive, three for CD4 memory, two for CD8 naive and one for CD8 memory.

General observations from the study: Clonotype sharing across several donors was observed for around 5% of naive CD4 clonotypes. Estimated richness values were generally larger in naive subsets than in memory subsets.

Here immunoSEQ multiplex PCR was the method, and the copy in TCRdb shows in-frame clones only, minus some. Of around 2,000,000 clones listed, about 94% are singletons. Worth noting for this clone: What it binds is unknown.

The germline V gene has CDR1 MGHRA and CDR2 YSYEKL. The CDR3 is made up of 19 amino acids. With V trimmed by 0 bases and J by 1 base, 13 bases remained unmatched. As defined, naive CD8 cells were CD45RO-negative and positively selected for CCR7, with terminally differentiated effector memory CD45RA+ cells excluded. Sequenced sample: naive CD8+ T cells sorted from blood. V gene TRBV4-1 combines with J gene TRBJ2-7; 9 nucleotides agree with TRBD1. This receptor was obtained from a man aged 18 to 29 in good health. In DNA form, the CDR3 reads TGCGCCAGCAGCCAAGATCGTTCGACCACAGGGGGCTATTCCTACGAGCAGTACTTC. Translating gives CASSQDRSTTGGYSYEQYF.